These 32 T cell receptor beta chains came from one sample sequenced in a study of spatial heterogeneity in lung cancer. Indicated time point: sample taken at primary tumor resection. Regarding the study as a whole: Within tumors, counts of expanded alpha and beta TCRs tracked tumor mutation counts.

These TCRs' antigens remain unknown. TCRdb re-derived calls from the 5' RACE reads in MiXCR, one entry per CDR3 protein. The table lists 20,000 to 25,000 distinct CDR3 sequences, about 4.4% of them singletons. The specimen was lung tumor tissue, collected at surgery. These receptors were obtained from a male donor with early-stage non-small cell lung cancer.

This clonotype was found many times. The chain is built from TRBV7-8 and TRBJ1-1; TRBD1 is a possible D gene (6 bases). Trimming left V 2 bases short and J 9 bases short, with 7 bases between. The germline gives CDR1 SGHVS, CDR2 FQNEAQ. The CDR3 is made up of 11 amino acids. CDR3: CASSLRGKAFF. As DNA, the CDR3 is TGTGCCAGCAGCTTAAGGGGGAAAGCTTTCTTT.

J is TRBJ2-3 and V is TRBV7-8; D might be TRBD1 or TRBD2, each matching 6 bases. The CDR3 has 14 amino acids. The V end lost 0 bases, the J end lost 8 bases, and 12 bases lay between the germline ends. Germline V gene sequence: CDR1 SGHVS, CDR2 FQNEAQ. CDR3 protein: CASSLAGKGGTQYF. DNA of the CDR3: TGTGCCAGCAGCTTAGCTGGGAAGGGGGGTACGCAGTATTTT.

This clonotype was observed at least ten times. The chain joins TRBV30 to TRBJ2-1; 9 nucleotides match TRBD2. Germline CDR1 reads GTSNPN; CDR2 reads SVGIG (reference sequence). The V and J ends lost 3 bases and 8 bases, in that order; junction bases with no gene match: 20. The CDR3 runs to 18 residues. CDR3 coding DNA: TGTGCCTGGAGCCCCGATGGGATTTTGGCTAGCGGGATCGATGAGCAGTTCTTC. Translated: CAWSPDGILASGIDEQFF.

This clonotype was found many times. The CDR3 coding sequence is TGTGCCAGCAGCTTTGAGGGGGCGCAAGGCTACACCTTC. Protein product: CASSFEGAQGYTF. The chain links TRBV7-2 to TRBJ1-2; 7 bases line up with TRBD1. Germline V gene lookup returns CDR1 SGHTA and CDR2 FQGNSA. J lost 8 bases, V lost 3 bases, and 6 bases had no gene match. The CDR3 covers 13 residues.

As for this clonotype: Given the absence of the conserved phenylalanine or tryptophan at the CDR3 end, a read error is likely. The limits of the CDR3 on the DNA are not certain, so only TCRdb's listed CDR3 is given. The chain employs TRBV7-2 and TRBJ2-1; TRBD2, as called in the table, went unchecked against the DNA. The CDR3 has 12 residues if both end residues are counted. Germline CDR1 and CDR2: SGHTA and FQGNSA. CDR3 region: CASSSLAGGPFL.

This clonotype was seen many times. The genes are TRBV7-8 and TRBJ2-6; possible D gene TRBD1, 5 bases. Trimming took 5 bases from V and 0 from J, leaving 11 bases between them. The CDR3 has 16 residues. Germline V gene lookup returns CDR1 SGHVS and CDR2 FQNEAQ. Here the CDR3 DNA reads TGTGCCAGCAGCCCACTAAGGGGCTCTGGGGCCAACGTCCTGACTTTC. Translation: CASSPLRGSGANVLTF.

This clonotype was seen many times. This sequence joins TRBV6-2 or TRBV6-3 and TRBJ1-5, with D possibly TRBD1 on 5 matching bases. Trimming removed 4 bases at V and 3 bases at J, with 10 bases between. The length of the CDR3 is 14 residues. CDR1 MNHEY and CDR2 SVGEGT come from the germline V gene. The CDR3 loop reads CASSFRQFNQPQHF. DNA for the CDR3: TGTGCCAGCAGTTTCAGACAGTTCAATCAGCCCCAGCATTTT.

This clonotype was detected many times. DNA of the CDR3: TGTGCCAGCGGACTAGCGGGGATAAATGAGCAGTTCTTC. Protein product: CASGLAGINEQFF. The genes are TRBV12-3 or TRBV12-4 and TRBJ2-1, with 12 positions matching TRBD2. The V gene end was trimmed by 8 bases and the J gene end by 7 bases; junction bases not matched to a gene: 3. This CDR3 region has 13 residues.

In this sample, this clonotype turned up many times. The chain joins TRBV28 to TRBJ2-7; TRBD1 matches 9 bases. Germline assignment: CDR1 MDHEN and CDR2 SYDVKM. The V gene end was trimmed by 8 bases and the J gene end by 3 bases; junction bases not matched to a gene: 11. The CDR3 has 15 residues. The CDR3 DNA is TGTGCCAGCTCCCCCACCGGGACAGGGAACTACGAGCAGTACTTC. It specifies CASSPTGTGNYEQYF.

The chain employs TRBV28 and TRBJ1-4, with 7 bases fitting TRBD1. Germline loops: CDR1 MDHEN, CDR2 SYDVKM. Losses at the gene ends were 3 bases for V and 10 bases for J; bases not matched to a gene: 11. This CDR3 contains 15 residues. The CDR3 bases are TGTGCCAGCAGTTTGATTAGGGGGCCGGTCGGAAAACTGTTTTTT. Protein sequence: CASSLIRGPVGKLFF.

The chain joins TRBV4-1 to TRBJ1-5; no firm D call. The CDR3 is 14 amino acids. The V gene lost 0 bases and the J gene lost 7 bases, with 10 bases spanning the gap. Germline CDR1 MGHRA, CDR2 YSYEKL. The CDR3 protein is CASSQDAPIQPQHF. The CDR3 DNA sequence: TGCGCCAGCAGCCAAGATGCCCCTATACAGCCCCAGCATTTT.

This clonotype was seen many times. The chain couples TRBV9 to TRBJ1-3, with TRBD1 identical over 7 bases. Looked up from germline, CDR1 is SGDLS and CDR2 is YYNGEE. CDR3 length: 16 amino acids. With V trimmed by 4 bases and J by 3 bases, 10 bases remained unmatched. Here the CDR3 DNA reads TGTGCCAGCAGCACGACAGGGTTGGACGGTGGAAACACCATATATTTT. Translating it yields CASSTTGLDGGNTIYF.

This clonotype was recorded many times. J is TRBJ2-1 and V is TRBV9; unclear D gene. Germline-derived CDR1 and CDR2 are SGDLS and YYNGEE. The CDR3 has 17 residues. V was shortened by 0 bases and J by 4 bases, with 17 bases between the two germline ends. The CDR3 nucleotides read TGTGCCAGCAGCGTAGATAGGTACGGCGCCAGATACAATGAGCAGTTCTTC. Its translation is CASSVDRYGARYNEQFF.

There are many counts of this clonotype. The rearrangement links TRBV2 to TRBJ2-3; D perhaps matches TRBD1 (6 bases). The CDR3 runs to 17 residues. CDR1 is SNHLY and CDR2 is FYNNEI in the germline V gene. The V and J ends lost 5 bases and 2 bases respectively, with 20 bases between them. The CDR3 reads CASSPLGGGSPTDTQYF. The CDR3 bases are TGTGCCAGCAGTCCCTTAGGGGGTGGATCCCCCACAGATACGCAGTATTTT.

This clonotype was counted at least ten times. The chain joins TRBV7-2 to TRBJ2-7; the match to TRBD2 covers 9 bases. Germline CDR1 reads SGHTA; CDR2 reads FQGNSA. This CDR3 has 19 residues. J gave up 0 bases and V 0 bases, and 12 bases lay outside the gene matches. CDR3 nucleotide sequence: TGTGCCAGCAGCTTAGCTCGGTTTACCAGCGGGGGGAGCTCCTACGAGCAGTACTTC. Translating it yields CASSLARFTSGGSSYEQYF. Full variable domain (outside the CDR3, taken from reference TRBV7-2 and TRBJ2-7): GAGVSQSPSNKVTEKGKDVELRCDPISGHTALYWYRQSLGQGLEFLIYFQGNSAPDKSGLPSDRFSAERTGGSVSTLTIQRTQQEDSAVYLCASSLARFTSGGSSYEQYFGPGTRLTVT.

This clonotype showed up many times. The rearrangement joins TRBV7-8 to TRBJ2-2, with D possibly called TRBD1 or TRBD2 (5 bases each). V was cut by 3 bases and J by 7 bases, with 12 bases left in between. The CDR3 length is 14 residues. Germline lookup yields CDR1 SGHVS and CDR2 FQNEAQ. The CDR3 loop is CASSLGEPVGELFF. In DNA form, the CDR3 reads TGTGCCAGCAGCTTGGGGGAACCGGTCGGGGAGCTGTTTTTT.

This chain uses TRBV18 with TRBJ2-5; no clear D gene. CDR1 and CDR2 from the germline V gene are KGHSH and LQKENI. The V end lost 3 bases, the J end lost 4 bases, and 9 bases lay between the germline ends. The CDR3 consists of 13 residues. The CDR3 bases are TGTGCCAGCTCACCGCACTCCCGAGAGACCCAGTACTTC. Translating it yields CASSPHSRETQYF.

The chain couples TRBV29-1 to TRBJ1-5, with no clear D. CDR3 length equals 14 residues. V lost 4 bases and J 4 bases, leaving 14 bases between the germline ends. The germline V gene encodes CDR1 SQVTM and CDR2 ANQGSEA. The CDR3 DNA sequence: TGCAGCGTTGGTCTGGGAGGAGCGAATCAGCCCCAGCATTTT. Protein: CSVGLGGANQPQHF. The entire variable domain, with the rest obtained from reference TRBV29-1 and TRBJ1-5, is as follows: SAVISQKPSRDICQRGTSLTIQCQVDSQVTMMFWYRQQPGQSLTLIATANQGSEATYESGFVIDKFPISRPNLTFSTLTVSNMSPEDSSIYLCSVGLGGANQPQHFGDGTRLSIL.

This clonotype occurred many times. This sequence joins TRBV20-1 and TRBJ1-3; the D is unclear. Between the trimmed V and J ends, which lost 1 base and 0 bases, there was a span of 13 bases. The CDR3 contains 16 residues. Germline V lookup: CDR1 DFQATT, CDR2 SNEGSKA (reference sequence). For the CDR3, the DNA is TGCAGTGCTAGAGTCAAGGAACCTCTCTCTGGAAACACCATATATTTT. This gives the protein CSARVKEPLSGNTIYF.

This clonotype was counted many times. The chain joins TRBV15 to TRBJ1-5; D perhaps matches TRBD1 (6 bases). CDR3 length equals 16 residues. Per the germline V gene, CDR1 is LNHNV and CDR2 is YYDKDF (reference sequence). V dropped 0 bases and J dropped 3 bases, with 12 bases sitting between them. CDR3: CATSRDRRQVNQPQHF. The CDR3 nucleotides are TGTGCCACCAGCAGAGACCGCCGACAGGTCAATCAGCCCCAGCATTTT. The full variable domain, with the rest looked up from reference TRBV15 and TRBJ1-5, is DAMVIQNPRYQVTQFGKPVTLSCSQTLNHNVMYWYQQKSSQAPKLLFHYYDKDFNNEADTPDNFQSRRPNTSFCFLDIRSPGLGDTAMYLCATSRDRRQVNQPQHFGDGTRLSIL.

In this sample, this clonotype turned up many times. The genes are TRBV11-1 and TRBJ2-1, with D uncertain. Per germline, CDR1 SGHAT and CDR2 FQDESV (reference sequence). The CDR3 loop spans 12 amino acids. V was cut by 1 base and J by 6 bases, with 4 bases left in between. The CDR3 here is CASSLVGNEQFF. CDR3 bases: TGTGCCAGCAGCTTAGTGGGCAATGAGCAGTTCTTC.

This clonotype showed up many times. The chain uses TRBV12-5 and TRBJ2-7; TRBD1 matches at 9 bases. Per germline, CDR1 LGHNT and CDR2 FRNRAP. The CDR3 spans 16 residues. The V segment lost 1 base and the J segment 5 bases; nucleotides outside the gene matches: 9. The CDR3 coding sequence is TGTGCTAGTGGTTTGGCGAAGGGACAGGGAGGCCACGAGCAGTACTTC. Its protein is CASGLAKGQGGHEQYF.

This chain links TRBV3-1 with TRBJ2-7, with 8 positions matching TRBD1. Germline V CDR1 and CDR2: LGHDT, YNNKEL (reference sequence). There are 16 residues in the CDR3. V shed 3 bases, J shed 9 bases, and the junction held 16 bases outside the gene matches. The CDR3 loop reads CASSHQLTPGGEVQYF. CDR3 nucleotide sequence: TGTGCCAGCAGCCACCAATTAACCCCAGGGGGCGAGGTGCAGTACTTC.

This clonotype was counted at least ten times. The CDR3 nucleotides are TGCGCCAGCAGCGCCGGCCTCTTCACCGGGGAGCTGTTTTTT. It yields the protein CASSAGLFTGELFF. V usage is TRBV5-1 and J usage is TRBJ2-2; D gene uncertain. Germline CDR1 reads SGHRS; CDR2 reads YFSETQ. V was shortened by 4 bases and J by 4 bases, with 11 bases between the two germline ends. The CDR3 has 14 amino acids.

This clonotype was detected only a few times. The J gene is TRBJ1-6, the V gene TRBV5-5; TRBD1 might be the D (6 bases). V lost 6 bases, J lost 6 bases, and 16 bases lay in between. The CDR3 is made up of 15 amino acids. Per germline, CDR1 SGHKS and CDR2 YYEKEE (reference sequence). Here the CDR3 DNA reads TGTGCCAGCACCTCTGGGGGGCTGGGTAATTCACCCCTCCACTTT. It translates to CASTSGGLGNSPLHF.

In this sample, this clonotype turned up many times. The CDR3 loop reads CASSQERGFISEQFF. The CDR3 DNA sequence: TGTGCCAGCAGCCAGGAAAGGGGATTTATCAGTGAGCAGTTCTTC. The chain combines TRBV14 with TRBJ2-1, with D perhaps matching TRBD1 (5 bases). V gave up 3 bases and J gave up 9 bases, with 18 bases separating them. Germline CDR1 is SGHDN and CDR2 is FVKESK. This CDR3 comprises 15 residues.

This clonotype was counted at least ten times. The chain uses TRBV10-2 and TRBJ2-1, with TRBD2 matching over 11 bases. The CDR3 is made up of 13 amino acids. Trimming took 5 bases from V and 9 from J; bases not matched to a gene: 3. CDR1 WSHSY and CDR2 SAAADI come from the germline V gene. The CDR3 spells CASSLAGGGEQFF. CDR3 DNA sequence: TGCGCCAGCAGTCTAGCGGGAGGAGGTGAGCAGTTCTTC.

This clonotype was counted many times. CDR3 in amino acids: CASSPSSGQETQYF. CDR3 DNA: TGCGCCAGCAGTCCCTCTAGCGGCCAAGAGACCCAGTACTTC. The chain joins TRBV5-1 to TRBJ2-5, with 7 bases identical to TRBD2. Germline CDR1 SGHRS, CDR2 YFSETQ. After removal of 5 bases from V and 1 base from J, the junction contained 5 bases not matched to a gene. The CDR3 contains 14 residues. Full variable domain (missing parts from reference TRBV5-1 and TRBJ2-5): KAGVTQTPRYLIKTRGQQVTLSCSPISGHRSVSWYQQTPGQGLQFLFEYFSETQRNKGNFPGRFSGRQFSNSRSEMNVSTLELGDSALYLCASSPSSGQETQYFGPGTRLLVL.

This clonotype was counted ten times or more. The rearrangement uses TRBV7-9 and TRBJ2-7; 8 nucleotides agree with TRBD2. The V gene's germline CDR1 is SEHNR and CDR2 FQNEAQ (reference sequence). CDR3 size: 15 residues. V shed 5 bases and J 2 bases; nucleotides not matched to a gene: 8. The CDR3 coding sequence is TGTGCCAGCAGCGCCTCTAGCGGGTGGGCCTACGAGCAGTACTTC. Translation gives CASSASSGWAYEQYF.

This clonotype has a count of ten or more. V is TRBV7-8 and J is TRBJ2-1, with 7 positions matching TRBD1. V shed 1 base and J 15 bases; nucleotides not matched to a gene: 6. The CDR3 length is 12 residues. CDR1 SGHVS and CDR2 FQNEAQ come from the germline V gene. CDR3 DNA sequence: TGTGCCAGCAGCTTAGGAGGGGACAGCGGGTTCTTC. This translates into CASSLGGDSGFF.

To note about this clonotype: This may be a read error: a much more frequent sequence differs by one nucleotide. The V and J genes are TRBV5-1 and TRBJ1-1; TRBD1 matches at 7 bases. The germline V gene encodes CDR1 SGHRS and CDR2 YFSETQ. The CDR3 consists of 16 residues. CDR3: CASSLTGQTKNTEPFF. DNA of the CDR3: TGCGCCAGCAGCTTGACGGGACAGACTAAGAACACTGAACCTTTCTTT.

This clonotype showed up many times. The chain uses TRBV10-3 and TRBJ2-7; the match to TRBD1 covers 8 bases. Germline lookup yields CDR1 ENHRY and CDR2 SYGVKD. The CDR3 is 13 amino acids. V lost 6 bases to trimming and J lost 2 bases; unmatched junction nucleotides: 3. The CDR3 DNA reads TGTGCCATCAGCGGACAGGGCCCCTACGAGCAGTACTTC. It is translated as CAISGQGPYEQYF.